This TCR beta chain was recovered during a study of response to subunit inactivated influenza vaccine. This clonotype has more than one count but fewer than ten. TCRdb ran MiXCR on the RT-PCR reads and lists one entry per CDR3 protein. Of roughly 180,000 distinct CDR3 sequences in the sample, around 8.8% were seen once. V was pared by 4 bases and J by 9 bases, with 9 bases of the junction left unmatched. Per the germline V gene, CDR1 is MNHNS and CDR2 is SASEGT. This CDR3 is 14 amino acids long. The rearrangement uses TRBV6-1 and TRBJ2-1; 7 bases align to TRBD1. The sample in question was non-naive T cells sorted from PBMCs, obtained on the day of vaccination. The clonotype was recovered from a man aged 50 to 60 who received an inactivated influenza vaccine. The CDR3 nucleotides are TGTGCCAGCAGTGTAGGAGTCGAGGGGGCTGAGCAGTTCTTC. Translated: CASSVGVEGAEQFF.